The sequence of this T cell receptor beta chain was determined in a study of blood T cell repertoires in COVID-19. In its sample, this clone was seen a few times. The CDR3 sequence is 15 residues long. V lost 0 bases, J lost 3 bases, and 14 bases lay in between. From germline, CDR1 is SQVTM and CDR2 ANQGSEA. Sequencing used immunoSEQ multiplex PCR; TCRdb keeps in-frame clones, though not all of them. This repertoire shows 30,000 to 40,000 clones, about 85% found once; its top ten account for around 17%. Input material: peripheral blood. The TCR originated in a woman aged 55-70 years with active COVID-19. The chain employs TRBV29-1 and TRBJ2-5; the D gene is possibly TRBD1 (6 bases). DNA of the CDR3: TGCAGCGTTGAAGATCCCCGGACAGAGGAAGAGACCCAGTACTTC. Encoded protein: CSVEDPRTEEETQYF.